The 27 T cell receptor delta chains below come from one sample, sequenced in a study of gamma-delta chains in newborns, infants, children. TCRdb ran CATT on the reads. The sample records fewer than 12,000 delta-chain clones, approximately 9% being singletons. The source material was blood. Every receptor here comes from a child who was a newborn, infant or young child, either healthy, febrile or measles-vaccinated (not recorded which).

The V and J genes are TRDV2 and TRDJ3, with 9 bases fitting TRDD3. This CDR3 has 20 residues. V trimming: 2 bases; J trimming: 0 bases; junction bases outside the gene matches: 10. Germline loops: CDR1 GEAIGNYY, CDR2 EKD. CDR3 loop: CACDSTGGHLSSWDTRQMFF. CDR3 nucleotides: TGTGCCTGTGACAGTACTGGGGGACACCTTAGCTCCTGGGACACCCGACAGATGTTTTTC.

Regarding this clone: An end of the junction differs from the germline gene, which may be a read error. This rearrangement joins TRDV2 to TRDJ1; 10 positions agree with TRDD3. The CDR3 is 16 residues long. Germline assignment: CDR1 GEAIGNYY and CDR2 EKD. CDR3 sequence: CACDGLGDKGTDKPIF. The CDR3, as DNA: TGTGCCTGTGACGGTCTGGGGGATAAGGGCACCGATAAACCCATCTTT.

The CDR3 here is CALGELLFPTPSLLGDSMTAQLFF. The CDR3 region has the DNA TGTGCTCTTGGGGAACTCCTCTTTCCTACTCCGTCTTTACTGGGGGATTCAATGACAGCACAACTCTTCTTT. The V and J genes are TRDV1 and TRDJ2; 10 nucleotides line up with TRDD3. V gave up 0 bases and J gave up 3 bases; unmatched junction bases: 25. Germline CDR1 is TSWWSYY and CDR2 is QGS. The CDR3 runs 24 residues.

This clone was seen more than once but under ten times. The chain uses TRDV2 and TRDJ3, with TRDD3 identical over 9 bases. This CDR3 is built from 19 residues. Looked up from germline, CDR1 is GEAIGNYY and CDR2 is EKD. With V trimmed by 0 bases and J by 1 base, 6 bases remained unmatched. CDR3 amino acids: CACDTWGIKKSWDTRQMFF. In DNA form, the CDR3 reads TGTGCCTGTGACACCTGGGGGATAAAAAAATCCTGGGACACCCGACAGATGTTTTTC.

This clone was seen a handful of times. Sequence at one end of the junction differs from germline and may be a read error. CDR3 residues: CACDTGGQSSWDTQQMFF. The CDR3 coding sequence is TGTGCCTGTGACACTGGGGGGCAAAGCTCCTGGGACACCCAACAGATGTTTTTC. The chain has TRDV2 and TRDJ3; D is possibly TRDD3 (6 bases). The CDR3 consists of 18 residues. The germline gives CDR1 GEAIGNYY, CDR2 EKD.

In this sample, this clone is medium-sized. Here the CDR3 DNA reads TGTGCCTGTGACACCTTATCGGGAGACGATAAACTCATCTTT. Protein sequence: CACDTLSGDDKLIF. The V and J genes are TRDV2 and TRDJ1; no clear D gene. V gave up 0 bases and J gave up 4 bases, with 11 bases separating them. The CDR3 spans 14 residues. Germline CDR1 GEAIGNYY, CDR2 EKD.

This clone rates as large. At the DNA level, this CDR3 is encoded by other sequences in the same sample as well. The genes are TRDV2 and TRDJ1; a possible D gene is TRDD3 (5 bases). Trimming stripped 1 base from V and 3 bases from J, with 26 bases between. CDR3 length equals 19 residues. The germline CDR1 and CDR2 sequences are GEAIGNYY and EKD. CDR3 coding DNA: TGTGCCTGTGACACGCTTCGGACCGGGAATATACGAGTGCCCGATAAACTCATCTTT. Residues: CACDTLRTGNIRVPDKLIF.

This clone was recorded a few times. The chain uses TRDV1 and TRDJ1; the match to TRDD3 covers 11 bases. Germline V gene sequence: CDR1 TSWWSYY, CDR2 QGS. The V gene end was trimmed by 5 bases and the J gene end by 4 bases; junction bases not matched to a gene: 27. This CDR3 region has 22 residues. The CDR3 DNA reads as TGTGCTCTTGGGCAATTCCCTTGGGTCGTCCTTTCTACTGGGGGATATGACGATAAACTCATCTTT. Amino acid sequence: CALGQFPWVVLSTGGYDDKLIF.

As regards this clone: Other DNA variants within this sample encode the same CDR3. This chain connects TRDV2 to TRDJ3; 13 nucleotides match TRDD3. Germline V CDR1 and CDR2: GEAIGNYY, EKD. The CDR3 has 18 amino acids. The junction had 1 base not matched to a gene; V was cut back by 2 bases and J by 1 base. CDR3 protein: CACDILGDTSWDTRQMFF. The CDR3 DNA reads as TGTGCCTGTGACATACTGGGGGATACGTCCTGGGACACCCGACAGATGTTTTTC.

This clone was observed a few times. The gene calls are TRDV2 and TRDJ1, with D unclear. Trimming pared 0 bases from V and 4 bases from J, leaving 11 bases between. Germline assignment: CDR1 GEAIGNYY and CDR2 EKD. The CDR3 has 14 amino acids. The CDR3 DNA reads TGTGCCTGTGACACCGTCGGGGCTAACGATAAACTCATCTTT. It yields the protein CACDTVGANDKLIF.

This clone was seen more than once but under ten times. This is likely an artifact of a read error, given a far larger clone one base away. The chain uses TRDV2 and TRDJ3; maybe TRDD3 (6 bases). This CDR3 contains 17 residues. CDR1 and CDR2 (germline): GEAIGNYY, EKD. The CDR3 protein is CACGTVLGSWDTRQMFF. In DNA, the CDR3 is TGTGCCTGTGGCACCGTACTGGGCTCCTGGGACACCCGACAGATGTTTTTC.

This clone was seen a handful of times. A read error is possible here, since a much larger clone lies one base away. The same CDR3 arises from other DNA sequences in this sample as well. CDR3 sequence reads: CACDITGLSWDTRQMFF. In nucleotides, the CDR3 is TGTGCCTGTGACATTACTGGACTCTCCTGGGACACCCGGCAGATGTTTTTC. The chain joins TRDV2 to TRDJ3; D might be TRDD3 (5 bases). This CDR3 is 17 amino acids long. Germline V gene data show CDR1 as GEAIGNYY and CDR2 as EKD.

This clone was counted only a few times. A far larger clone lies a single base away; this is likely a read error. This sample includes further DNA sequences coding for the same CDR3. This rearrangement joins TRDV2 to TRDJ1, with TRDD3 matching 13 bases. Germline lookup yields CDR1 GEAIGNYY and CDR2 EKD. The CDR3 contains 21 residues. The chain's CDR3 is CACDTLLGDTRSGRHTDKLIF. DNA of the CDR3: TGCGCCTGTGACACCTTACTGGGGGATACGCGATCGGGGCGTCACACCGATAAACTCATCTTT.

This clone was picked up a small number of times. At the DNA level, this CDR3 is encoded by other sequences in the same sample as well. The V gene is TRDV2, the J gene TRDJ3, with 12 bases lining up with TRDD3. Trimming at V came to 3 bases and at J to 0 bases, leaving 5 bases not matched to a gene. Looked up from germline, CDR1 is GEAIGNYY and CDR2 is EKD. CDR3 length: 19 amino acids. Written as DNA, the CDR3 is TGTGCCTGTGACGTACTGGGGGATACTCGCTCCTGGGACACCCGACAGATGTTTTTC. This codes for CACDVLGDTRSWDTRQMFF.

This clone was seen a few times. A much larger clone differs by one base, so this may be a read error. In the same sample, other DNA sequences code for this CDR3. The genes are TRDV2 and TRDJ1; D gene unclear. The CDR3 contains 14 residues. Germline V gene sequence: CDR1 GEAIGNYY, CDR2 EKD. V lost 3 bases to trimming and J lost 0 bases, with 10 bases between them. The CDR3 loop is CACDPLGDTDKLIF. DNA for the CDR3: TGTGCCTGTGACCCACTAGGGGACACCGATAAACTCATCTTT.

In the case of this clone: An end of the junction differs from the germline gene, which may be a read error. The same CDR3 can be traced to other DNA sequences in this sample. The gene calls are TRDV2 and TRDJ1; 13 positions agree with TRDD3. From germline, CDR1 is GEAIGNYY and CDR2 EKD. The CDR3 sequence is 18 residues long. CDR3 in amino acids: CACDPVLGDTRYTDKLIF. The CDR3 coding sequence is TGCGCCTGTGACCCCGTACTGGGGGATACGCGATACACCGATAAACTCATCTTT.

Of note for this clone: The likely explanation is a read error, given a far larger clone one base away. Other DNA sequences in this specimen translate into the identical CDR3. This chain links TRDV2 with TRDJ1; D may be TRDD3 (6 bases). This CDR3 has 15 residues. Germline lookup yields CDR1 GEAIGNYY and CDR2 EKD. In DNA form, the CDR3 reads TGTGCCTGTGACACTTTGGGGATGAACACCGATAAACTTATCTTT. Its protein is CACDTLGMNTDKLIF.

This clone was counted between two and nine times. A much larger clone differs from this one at a single base, so this may be a read error. In the same sample, other DNA sequences code for this CDR3. V and J are TRDV2 and TRDJ1, with 7 bases lining up with TRDD3. Germline CDR1 GEAIGNYY, CDR2 EKD. The CDR3 totals 14 residues. CDR3 amino acids: CACDRLGDTDKLIF. CDR3 DNA sequence: TGTGCCTGTGACAGATTGGGGGACACCGATAAGCTCATCTTT.

The chain has TRDV1 and TRDJ1, with 9 nucleotides matching TRDD3. Trimming removed 3 bases from V and 1 base from J; junction bases left unmatched: 24. Germline V lookup: CDR1 TSWWSYY, CDR2 QGS. CDR3 size: 22 residues. CDR3 region: CALGDPIPIPTGPGDTTDKLIF. CDR3 sequence (DNA): TGTGCTCTTGGGGACCCCATCCCCATTCCTACGGGCCCGGGGGATACCACCGATAAACTCATCTTT.

J is TRDJ3 and V is TRDV2, with 12 positions matching TRDD3. The CDR3 consists of 19 residues. Germline CDR1 GEAIGNYY, CDR2 EKD. V trimming: 1 base; J trimming: 1 base; junction bases outside the gene matches: 4. CDR3 sequence reads: CACDTPLGDTSWDTRQMFF. The CDR3 DNA follows: TGTGCCTGTGACACGCCACTGGGGGATACTTCCTGGGACACCCGACAGATGTTTTTC.

This clone was recorded a few times. Given a much more abundant clone one base away, this may be a read error. Other nucleotide sequences in the sample specify the same CDR3. This chain's CDR3 is CACDTGGYGTWDTRQMFF. In DNA form, the CDR3 reads TGTGCCTGTGACACTGGGGGATACGGCACCTGGGACACCCGACAGATGTTTTTC. The rearrangement links TRDV2 to TRDJ3; 11 bases map to TRDD3. The CDR3 is 18 residues long. Germline V CDR1 and CDR2: GEAIGNYY, EKD. V dropped 1 base and J dropped 2; count of bases not matched to a gene: 3.

This CDR3 is CACDTVLGETEYTDKLIF. The CDR3 region has the DNA TGTGCCTGTGACACCGTACTGGGGGAAACAGAATACACCGATAAACTCATCTTT. The rearrangement joins TRDV2 to TRDJ1, with 9 bases lining up with TRDD3. The CDR3 is made up of 18 amino acids. The ends lost 0 bases at V and 0 bases at J; junction bases unmatched: 10. The germline gives CDR1 GEAIGNYY, CDR2 EKD.

Details on this clone: The junction departs from the called germline gene at one end, perhaps through a read error. The V and J genes are TRDV2 and TRDJ2; TRDD3 matches at 8 bases. The CDR3 is 15 amino acids. CDR1 and CDR2 from the germline V gene are GEAIGNYY and EKD. CDR3 coding DNA: TGTGCCTGTGACATACTGGGGGCTTTGACAACACAGCTCTTCTTT. Translated: CACDILGALTTQLFF.

This clone has just a few counts. Being one base from a much bigger clone, this may be a read error. J is TRDJ1 and V is TRDV2; 12 nucleotides agree with TRDD3. Germline V CDR1 and CDR2: GEAIGNYY, EKD. This CDR3 is 17 amino acids long. V shed 5 bases and J 1 base; nucleotides not matched to a gene: 10. CDR3 amino acids: CACGPGLGDTITDKLIF. The CDR3 DNA follows: TGTGCCTGTGGCCCCGGACTGGGGGATACCATCACCGATAAACTCATCTTT.

V gene TRDV2 combines with J gene TRDJ1; 9 positions agree with TRDD3. The CDR3 spans 15 residues. Germline V lookup: CDR1 GEAIGNYY, CDR2 EKD. The V segment lost 3 bases and the J segment 3 bases; nucleotides outside the gene matches: 7. This CDR3 reads CACDSLLGESDKLIF. DNA of the CDR3: TGTGCCTGTGACTCACTACTGGGGGAGTCCGATAAACTCATCTTT.

V and J are TRDV2 and TRDJ3, with no clear D. The CDR3 consists of 17 residues. Germline lookup yields CDR1 GEAIGNYY and CDR2 EKD. The V end was cut by 2 bases, the J end by 0 bases, with 10 bases between. CDR3 nucleotides: TGTGCCTGTGACATCGTTGATAGCTCCTGGGACACCCGACAGATGTTTTTC. It specifies CACDIVDSSWDTRQMFF.

This clone was observed a few times. The chain recombines TRDV2 with TRDJ1, with TRDD3 matching 8 bases. The germline V gene has CDR1 GEAIGNYY and CDR2 EKD. The V gene end was trimmed by 3 bases and the J gene end by 0 bases; junction bases not matched to a gene: 11. This CDR3 region has 17 residues. The CDR3 is CACDPLGESPYTDKLIF. CDR3 coding DNA: TGTGCCTGTGACCCCCTGGGGGAATCACCGTACACCGATAAACTCATCTTT.